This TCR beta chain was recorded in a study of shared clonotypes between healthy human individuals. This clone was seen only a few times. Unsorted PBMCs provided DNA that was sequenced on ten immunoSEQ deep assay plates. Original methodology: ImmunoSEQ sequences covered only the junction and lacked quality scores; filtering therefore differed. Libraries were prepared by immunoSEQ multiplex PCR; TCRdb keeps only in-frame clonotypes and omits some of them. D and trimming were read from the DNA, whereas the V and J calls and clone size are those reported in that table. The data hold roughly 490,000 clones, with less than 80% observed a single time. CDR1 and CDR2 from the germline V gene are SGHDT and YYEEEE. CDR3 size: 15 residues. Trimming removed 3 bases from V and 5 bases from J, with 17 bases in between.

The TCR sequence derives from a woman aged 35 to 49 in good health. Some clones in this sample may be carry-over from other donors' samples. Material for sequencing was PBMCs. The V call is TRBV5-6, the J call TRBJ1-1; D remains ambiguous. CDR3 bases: TGTGCCAGCAGCTCCCCACCACCGGGAGGGACTGAAGCTTTCTTT. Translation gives CASSSPPPGGTEAFF.